This T cell receptor beta chain emerged from a study of control samples from healthy donors and cancer patients. The CDR3 sequence is 18 residues long. Unmatched junction bases numbered 6, after V lost 3 bases and J lost 0 bases. Germline V lookup: CDR1 SGHNT, CDR2 YYREEE (reference sequence). This table comes from immunoSEQ multiplex PCR, and its TCRdb copy is limited to in-frame clones, with some not included. The sample contains about 150,000 clones, around 86% of which appear only once. V usage is TRBV5-4 and J usage is TRBJ2-6, with 10 bases fitting TRBD1. Sequencing was performed on blood. The clonotype originates from a man under 40 in good health. The CDR3 coding sequence is TGTGCCAGCAGCTCCCGGGACAGGGGACCCTCTGGGGCCAACGTCCTGACTTTC. It translates to CASSSRDRGPSGANVLTF.